This TCR beta chain was profiled in a study of identical twins. Points from the study as a whole: Cord blood beta clonotypes present at high abundance carried fewer insertions; no such pattern appeared in memory repertoires. When twins shared out-of-frame alpha sequences, those sequences had excess low generation probability.

This clonotype was counted a few times. Its antigen is unknown. cDNA carried unique molecular identifiers, and a universal primer site was added by template switching. One entry per CDR3 protein, called by TCRdb with MiXCR from the 5' RACE reads. The sample records about 480,000 distinct CDR3 sequences, 11% to 15% being singletons. These records were also assigned to another study, of yellow fever vaccine responses in identical twins.

The clonotype comes from a woman under 30 in good health. Material for sequencing was CD4+ T cells sorted from blood.

As DNA, the CDR3 is TGTGCCATTCAGGGACAGGAGAACTACAATGAGCAGTTCTTC. Amino acid sequence: CAIQGQENYNEQFF. This sequence joins TRBV10-3 and TRBJ2-1, with 8 bases lining up with TRBD1. Germline CDR1 ENHRY, CDR2 SYGVKD. V shed 9 bases and J 3 bases; nucleotides not matched to a gene: 7. This CDR3 region has 14 residues.